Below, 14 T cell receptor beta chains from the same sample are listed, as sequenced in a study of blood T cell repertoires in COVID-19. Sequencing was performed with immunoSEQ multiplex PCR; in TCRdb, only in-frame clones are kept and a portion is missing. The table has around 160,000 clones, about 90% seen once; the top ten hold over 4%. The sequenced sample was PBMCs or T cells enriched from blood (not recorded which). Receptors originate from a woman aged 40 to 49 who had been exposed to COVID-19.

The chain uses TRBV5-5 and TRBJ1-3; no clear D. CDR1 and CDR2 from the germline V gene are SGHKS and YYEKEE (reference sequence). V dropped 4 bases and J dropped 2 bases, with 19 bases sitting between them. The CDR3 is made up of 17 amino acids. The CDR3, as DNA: TGTGCCAGCAGCCGAAAGACCCGGGGTCGCCCTGGAAACACCATATATTTT. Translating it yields CASSRKTRGRPGNTIYF. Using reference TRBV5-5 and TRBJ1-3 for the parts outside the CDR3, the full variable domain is DAGVTQSPTHLIKTRGQQVTLRCSPISGHKSVSWYQQVLGQGPQFIFQYYEKEERGRGNFPDRFSARQFPNYSSELNVNALLLGDSALYLCASSRKTRGRPGNTIYFGEGSWLTVV.

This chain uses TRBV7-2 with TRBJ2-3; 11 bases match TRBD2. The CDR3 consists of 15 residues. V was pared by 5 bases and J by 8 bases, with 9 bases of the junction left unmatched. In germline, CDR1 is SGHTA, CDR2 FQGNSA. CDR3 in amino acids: CASSTPVGLAGTQYF. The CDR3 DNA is TGTGCCAGCAGCACTCCTGTAGGACTAGCGGGTACGCAGTATTTT.

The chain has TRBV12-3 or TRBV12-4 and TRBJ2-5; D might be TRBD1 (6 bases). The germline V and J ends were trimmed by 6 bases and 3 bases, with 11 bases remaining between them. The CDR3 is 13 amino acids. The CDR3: CASSLGTKETQYF. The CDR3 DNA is TGTGCCAGCAGCCTAGGGACAAAAGAGACCCAGTACTTC.

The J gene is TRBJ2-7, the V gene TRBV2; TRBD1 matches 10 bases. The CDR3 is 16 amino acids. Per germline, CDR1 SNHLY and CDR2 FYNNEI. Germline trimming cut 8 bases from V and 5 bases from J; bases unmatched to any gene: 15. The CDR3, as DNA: TGTGCCAGCCTTCCCCCTCGCGGGACAGGGGATGACGAGCAGTACTTC. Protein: CASLPPRGTGDDEQYF. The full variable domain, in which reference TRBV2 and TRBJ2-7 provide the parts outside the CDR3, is EPEVTQTPSHQVTQMGQEVILRCVPISNHLYFYWYRQILGQKVEFLVSFYNNEISEKSEIFDDQFSVERPDGSNFTLKIRSTKLEDSAMYFCASLPPRGTGDDEQYFGPGTRLTVT.

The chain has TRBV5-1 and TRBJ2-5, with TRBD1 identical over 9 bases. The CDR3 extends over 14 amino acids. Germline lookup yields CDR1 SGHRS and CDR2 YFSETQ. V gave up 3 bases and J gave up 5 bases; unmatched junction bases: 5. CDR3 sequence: CASSSYRGLETQYF. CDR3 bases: TGCGCCAGCAGCTCTTACAGGGGGCTTGAGACCCAGTACTTC. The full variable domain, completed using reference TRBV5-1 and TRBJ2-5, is KAGVTQTPRYLIKTRGQQVTLSCSPISGHRSVSWYQQTPGQGLQFLFEYFSETQRNKGNFPGRFSGRQFSNSRSEMNVSTLELGDSALYLCASSSYRGLETQYFGPGTRLLVL.

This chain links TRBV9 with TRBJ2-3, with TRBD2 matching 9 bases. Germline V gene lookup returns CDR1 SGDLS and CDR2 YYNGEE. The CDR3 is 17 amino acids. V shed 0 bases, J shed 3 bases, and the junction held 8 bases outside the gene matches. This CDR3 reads CASSVAVSGGWTDTQYF. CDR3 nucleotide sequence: TGTGCCAGCAGCGTAGCGGTTAGCGGGGGTTGGACAGATACGCAGTATTTT.

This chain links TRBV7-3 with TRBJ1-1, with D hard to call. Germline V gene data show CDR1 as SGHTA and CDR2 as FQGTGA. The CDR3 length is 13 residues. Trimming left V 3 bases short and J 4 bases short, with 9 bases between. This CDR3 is CASSFTGTTEAFF. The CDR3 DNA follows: TGTGCCAGCAGCTTCACGGGAACCACTGAAGCTTTCTTT.

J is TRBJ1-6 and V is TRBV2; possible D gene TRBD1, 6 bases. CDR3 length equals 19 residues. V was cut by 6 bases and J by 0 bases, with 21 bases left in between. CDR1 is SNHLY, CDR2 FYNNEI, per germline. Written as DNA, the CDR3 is TGTGCCAGCAGGTCGATTAACAGGGCATCGGACTCCTATAATTCACCCCTCCACTTT. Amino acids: CASRSINRASDSYNSPLHF.

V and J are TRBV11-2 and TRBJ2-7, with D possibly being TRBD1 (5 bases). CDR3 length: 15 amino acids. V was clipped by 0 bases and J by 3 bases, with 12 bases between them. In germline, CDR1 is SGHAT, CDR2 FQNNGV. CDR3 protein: CASSLDPGSLYEQYF. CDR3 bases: TGTGCCAGCAGCTTAGATCCAGGGTCACTCTACGAGCAGTACTTC.

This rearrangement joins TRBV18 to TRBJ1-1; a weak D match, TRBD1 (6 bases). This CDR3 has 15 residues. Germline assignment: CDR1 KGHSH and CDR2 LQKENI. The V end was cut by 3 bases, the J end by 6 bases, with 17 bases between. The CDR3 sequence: CASSPPGQLGPEAFF. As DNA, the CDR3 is TGTGCCAGCTCACCTCCGGGACAATTGGGGCCTGAAGCTTTCTTT.

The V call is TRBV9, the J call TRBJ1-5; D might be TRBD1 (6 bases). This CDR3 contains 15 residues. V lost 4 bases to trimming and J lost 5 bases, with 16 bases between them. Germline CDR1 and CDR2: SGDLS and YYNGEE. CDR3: CASSTTGIRDQPQHF. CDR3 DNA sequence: TGTGCCAGCAGCACCACAGGGATTCGGGATCAGCCCCAGCATTTT.

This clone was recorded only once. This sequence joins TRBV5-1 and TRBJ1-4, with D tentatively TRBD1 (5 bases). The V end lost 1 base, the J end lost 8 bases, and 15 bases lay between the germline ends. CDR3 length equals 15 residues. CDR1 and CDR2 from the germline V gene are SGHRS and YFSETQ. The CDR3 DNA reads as TGCGCCAGCAGCTTGAGTAGGGGAGGGTTCGAAAAACTGTTTTTT. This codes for CASSLSRGGFEKLFF.

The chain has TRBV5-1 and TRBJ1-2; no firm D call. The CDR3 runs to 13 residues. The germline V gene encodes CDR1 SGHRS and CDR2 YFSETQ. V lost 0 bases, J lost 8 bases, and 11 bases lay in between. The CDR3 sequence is CASSLDFRGGYTF. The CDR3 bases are TGCGCCAGCAGCTTGGATTTTCGAGGCGGCTACACCTTC.

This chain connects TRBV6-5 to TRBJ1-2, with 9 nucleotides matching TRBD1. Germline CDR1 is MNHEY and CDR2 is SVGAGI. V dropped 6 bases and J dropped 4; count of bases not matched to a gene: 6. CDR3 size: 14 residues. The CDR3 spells CASRLGQGIYGYTF. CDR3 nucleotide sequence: TGTGCCAGCAGACTTGGACAGGGGATCTATGGCTACACCTTC.